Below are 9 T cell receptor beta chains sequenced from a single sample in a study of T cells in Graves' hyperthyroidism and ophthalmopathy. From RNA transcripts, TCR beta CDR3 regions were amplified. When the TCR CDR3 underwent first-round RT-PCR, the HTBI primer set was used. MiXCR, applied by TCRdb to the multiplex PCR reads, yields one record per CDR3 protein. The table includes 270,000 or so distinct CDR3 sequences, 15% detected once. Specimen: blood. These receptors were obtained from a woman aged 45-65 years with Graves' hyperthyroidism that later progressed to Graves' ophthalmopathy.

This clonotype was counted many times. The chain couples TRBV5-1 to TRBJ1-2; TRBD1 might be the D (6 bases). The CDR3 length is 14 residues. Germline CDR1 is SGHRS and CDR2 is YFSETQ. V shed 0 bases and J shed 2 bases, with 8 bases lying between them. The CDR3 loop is CASSLAGQNYGYTF. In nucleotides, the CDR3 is TGCGCCAGCAGCTTGGCTGGACAGAACTATGGCTACACCTTC. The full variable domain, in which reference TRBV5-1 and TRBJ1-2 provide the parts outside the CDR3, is KAGVTQTPRYLIKTRGQQVTLSCSPISGHRSVSWYQQTPGQGLQFLFEYFSETQRNKGNFPGRFSGRQFSNSRSEMNVSTLELGDSALYLCASSLAGQNYGYTFGSGTRLTVV.

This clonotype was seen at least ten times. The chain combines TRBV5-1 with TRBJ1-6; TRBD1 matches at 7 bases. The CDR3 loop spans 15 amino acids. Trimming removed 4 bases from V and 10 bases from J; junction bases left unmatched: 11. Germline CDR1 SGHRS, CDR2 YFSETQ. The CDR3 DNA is TGCGCCAGCAGCCCTACCGGGACAGTGGAATCACCCCTCCACTTT. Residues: CASSPTGTVESPLHF.

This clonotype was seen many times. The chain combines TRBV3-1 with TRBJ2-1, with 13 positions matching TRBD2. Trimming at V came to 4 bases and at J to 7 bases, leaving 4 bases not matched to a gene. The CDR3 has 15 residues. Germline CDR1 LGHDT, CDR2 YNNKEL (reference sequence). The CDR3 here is CASSPGLAGLNEQFF. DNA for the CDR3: TGTGCCAGCAGCCCGGGACTAGCGGGATTAAATGAGCAGTTCTTC.

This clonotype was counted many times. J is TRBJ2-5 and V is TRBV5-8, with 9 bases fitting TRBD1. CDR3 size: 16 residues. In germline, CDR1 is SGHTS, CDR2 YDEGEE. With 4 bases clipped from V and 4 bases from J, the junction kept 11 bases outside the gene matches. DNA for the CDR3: TGTGCCAGCAGCCCCGGTGGGACAGGGTTTTTAGAGACCCAGTACTTC. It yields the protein CASSPGGTGFLETQYF.

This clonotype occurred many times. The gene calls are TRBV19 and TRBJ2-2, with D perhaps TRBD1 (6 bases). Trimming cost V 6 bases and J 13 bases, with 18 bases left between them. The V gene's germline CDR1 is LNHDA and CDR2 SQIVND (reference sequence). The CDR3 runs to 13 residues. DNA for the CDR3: TGTGCCAGTAGAGGATCCGACAGGTTTCGGCTGTTTTTT. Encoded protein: CASRGSDRFRLFF.

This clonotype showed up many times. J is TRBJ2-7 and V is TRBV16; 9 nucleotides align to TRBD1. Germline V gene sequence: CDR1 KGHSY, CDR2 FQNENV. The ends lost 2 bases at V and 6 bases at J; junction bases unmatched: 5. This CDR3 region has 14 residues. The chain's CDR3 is CASSQERQGGEQYF. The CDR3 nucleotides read TGTGCCAGCAGCCAAGAAAGACAGGGGGGCGAGCAGTACTTC.

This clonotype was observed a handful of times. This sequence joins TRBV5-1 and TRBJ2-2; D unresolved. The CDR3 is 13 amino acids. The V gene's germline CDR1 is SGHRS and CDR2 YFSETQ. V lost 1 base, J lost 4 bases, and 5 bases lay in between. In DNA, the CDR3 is TGCGCCAGCAGCTTGCTGGGCACCGGGGAGCTGTTTTTT. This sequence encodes CASSLLGTGELFF.

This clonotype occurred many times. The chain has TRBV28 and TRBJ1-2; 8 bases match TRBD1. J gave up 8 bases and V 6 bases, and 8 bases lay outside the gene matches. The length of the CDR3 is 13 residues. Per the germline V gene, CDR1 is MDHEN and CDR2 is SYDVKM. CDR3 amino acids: CASSPGQVPGYTF. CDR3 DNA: TGTGCCAGCAGCCCGGGACAGGTTCCCGGCTACACCTTC.

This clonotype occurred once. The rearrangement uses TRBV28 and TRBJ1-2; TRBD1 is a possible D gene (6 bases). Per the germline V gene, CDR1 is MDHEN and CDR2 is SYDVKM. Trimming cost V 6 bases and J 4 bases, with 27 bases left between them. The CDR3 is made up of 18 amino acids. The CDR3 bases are TGTGCCAGCAGAATACCGGGACAAGCAGCATCGGCGAGCTATGGCTACACCTTC. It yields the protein CASRIPGQAASASYGYTF.